What follows describes a single T cell receptor beta chain. Antigen unknown. The data derive from a study of post-analysis software for immune sequencing data. At the level of the study: Included among the disease courses, which were recorded for the cohort, were relapsing-remitting, secondary progressive and progressive-relapsing multiple sclerosis. Study-level points and caveats: For normalized Chao1 diversity, multiple sclerosis patients scored significantly lower than controls did. Among roughly 5 TRBV segments more frequent in patients than controls were TRBV5-6, TRBV5-1 and TRBV20-1.

TCR beta cDNA libraries included unique molecular identifiers. Roughly 500,000 cDNA molecules were obtained from approximately 0.91 to 9.4 million T cells. Using its own MiXCR run on the PCR reads, TCRdb lists one record per CDR3 protein. This table has under 900,000 distinct CDR3 sequences, around 53% appearing once. This CDR3 is built from 12 residues. Trimming stripped 3 bases from V and 7 bases from J, with 10 bases between. In germline, CDR1 is DFQATT, CDR2 SNEGSKA (reference sequence). The sequencing input was blood. The TCR originated in a girl aged 5 to 17 with multiple sclerosis. This chain uses TRBV20-1 with TRBJ1-5; a possible D gene is TRBD1 (5 bases). This CDR3 is CSASPGTQPQHF. The CDR3 bases are TGCAGTGCTAGTCCCGGGACCCAGCCCCAGCATTTT.